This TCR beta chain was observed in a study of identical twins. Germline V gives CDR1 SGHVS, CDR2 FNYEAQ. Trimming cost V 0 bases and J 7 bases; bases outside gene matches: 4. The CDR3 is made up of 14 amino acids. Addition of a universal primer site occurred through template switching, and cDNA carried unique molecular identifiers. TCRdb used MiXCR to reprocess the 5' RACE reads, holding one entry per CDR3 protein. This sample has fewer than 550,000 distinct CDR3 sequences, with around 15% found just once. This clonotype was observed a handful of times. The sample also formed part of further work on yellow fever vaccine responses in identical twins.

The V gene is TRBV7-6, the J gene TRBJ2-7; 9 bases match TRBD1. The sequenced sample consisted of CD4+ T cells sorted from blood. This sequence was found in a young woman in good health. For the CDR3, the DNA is TGTGCCAGCAGCTTAGCCCGGGACAGGGCTGAGCAGTACTTC. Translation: CASSLARDRAEQYF. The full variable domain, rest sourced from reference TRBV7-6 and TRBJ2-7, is GAGVSQSPRYKVTKRGQDVALRCDPISGHVSLYWYRQALGQGPEFLTYFNYEAQQDKSGLPNDRFSAERPEGSISTLTIQRTEQRDSAMYRCASSLARDRAEQYFGPGTRLTVT.